A single sample gave rise to the 15 T cell receptor beta chains below, sequenced in a study of blood T cell repertoires in COVID-19. Profiling relied on immunoSEQ multiplex PCR, and the TCRdb table lists in-frame clones only, not all of them. The sample yields roughly 140,000 clones, 65% to 80% seen once. The sample consisted of peripheral blood. Receptor source: a man aged 60-69 years with acute or convalescent COVID-19.

This chain connects TRBV4-1 to TRBJ2-3, with TRBD2 matching 7 bases. This CDR3 has 16 amino acids. Looked up from germline, CDR1 is MGHRA and CDR2 is YSYEKL. J was trimmed by 5 bases and V by 4 bases; bases with no gene match: 12. The CDR3 is CASSPMLAGVVDTQYF. CDR3 coding DNA: TGCGCCAGCAGCCCAATGTTGGCGGGAGTGGTAGATACGCAGTATTTT.

The chain joins TRBV11-2 to TRBJ2-3; TRBD1 might be the D (5 bases). The CDR3 spans 17 residues. Germline CDR1 and CDR2: SGHAT and FQNNGV. V shed 1 base and J shed 0 bases, with 14 bases lying between them. The CDR3 here is CASSLVFQGLSTDTQYF. CDR3 DNA sequence: TGTGCCAGCAGCTTAGTATTTCAGGGCCTAAGCACAGATACGCAGTATTTT.

The chain couples TRBV3-1 (or the pseudogene TRBV3-2) to TRBJ1-4, with no clear D. V dropped 1 base and J dropped 7 bases, with 7 bases sitting between them. Germline CDR1 LGHDT, CDR2 YNNKEL (reference sequence). This CDR3 has 13 residues. The CDR3 bases are TGTGCCAGCAGCCAAGCTTTCGGTGAAAAACTGTTTTTT. Amino acid sequence: CASSQAFGEKLFF.

The rearrangement links TRBV6-4 to TRBJ2-7; 8 bases are a match to TRBD2. After removal of 6 bases from V and 3 bases from J, the junction contained 13 bases not matched to a gene. CDR1 and CDR2 from the germline V gene are MRHNA and SNTAGT. This CDR3 spans 16 amino acids. The CDR3 reads CASRRIPTSECYEQYF. DNA of the CDR3: TGTGCCAGCAGGCGTATCCCGACTAGCGAATGCTACGAGCAGTACTTC.

The chain has TRBV2 and TRBJ2-1; TRBD2 agrees at 7 bases. After removal of 2 bases from V and 7 bases from J, the junction contained 5 bases not matched to a gene. The germline V gene encodes CDR1 SNHLY and CDR2 FYNNEI. CDR3 length equals 14 residues. The CDR3 DNA is TGTGCCAGCAGTGAAAAGGCTAGCGGAAATGAGCAGTTCTTC. It encodes CASSEKASGNEQFF.

This sequence joins TRBV5-4 and TRBJ2-5; D is uncertain. The CDR3 spans 13 residues. Germline CDR1 and CDR2: SGHNT and YYREEE (reference sequence). V lost 4 bases, J lost 0 bases, and 7 bases lay in between. The CDR3 sequence is CASSIVYQETQYF. In DNA, the CDR3 is TGTGCCAGCAGCATAGTTTACCAAGAGACCCAGTACTTC.

The genes are TRBV6-5 and TRBJ1-1; 8 bases line up with TRBD1. The CDR3 has 13 amino acids. J gave up 6 bases and V 5 bases, and 5 bases lay outside the gene matches. Germline assignment: CDR1 MNHEY and CDR2 SVGAGI. CDR3 nucleotide sequence: TGTGCCAGCAGTCCACAGGGGGAAGCTGAAGCTTTCTTT. Encoded protein: CASSPQGEAEAFF.

The chain employs TRBV7-3 and TRBJ2-7, with TRBD1 identical over 11 bases. The CDR3 runs 15 residues. The J segment lost 4 bases and the V segment lost 5 bases, leaving 7 bases of the junction unmatched. CDR1 is SGHTA and CDR2 is FQGTGA in the germline V gene. CDR3 in amino acids: CASSVRTGGEYEQYF. The CDR3 nucleotides read TGTGCCAGCAGCGTACGGACAGGGGGCGAGTACGAGCAGTACTTC. The full variable domain, with the rest looked up from reference TRBV7-3 and TRBJ2-7, is GAGVSQTPSNKVTEKGKYVELRCDPISGHTALYWYRQSLGQGPEFLIYFQGTGAADDSGLPNDRFFAVRPEGSVSTLKIQRTERGDSAVYLCASSVRTGGEYEQYFGPGTRLTVT.

This clone was counted a few times. This sequence joins TRBV6-1 and TRBJ2-1; TRBD1 might be the D (5 bases). The CDR3 contains 15 residues. CDR1 MNHNS and CDR2 SASEGT come from the germline V gene. Trimming stripped 2 bases from V and 4 bases from J, with 12 bases between. The CDR3 nucleotides are TGTGCCAGCAGTGAATATCGACAGAGATACAATGAGCAGTTCTTC. Translation: CASSEYRQRYNEQFF.

The chain recombines TRBV5-8 with TRBJ1-5; the D gene is possibly TRBD1 (6 bases). Trimming removed 4 bases from V and 3 bases from J, with 11 bases in between. The CDR3 sequence is 14 residues long. Germline CDR1 SGHTS, CDR2 YDEGEE. The CDR3 protein is CASSHGQNNQPQHF. CDR3 nucleotides: TGTGCCAGCAGCCATGGACAGAACAATCAGCCCCAGCATTTT.

The V gene is TRBV27, the J gene TRBJ2-7, with 7 bases identical to TRBD1. V gave up 4 bases and J gave up 5 bases; unmatched junction bases: 5. This CDR3 is 13 amino acids long. CDR1 and CDR2 (germline): MNHEY, SMNVEV (reference sequence). CDR3 region: CASSSTGFHEQYF. The CDR3 DNA reads TGTGCCAGCAGTTCGACAGGGTTCCACGAGCAGTACTTC.

The rearrangement joins TRBV6-5 to TRBJ1-3; D not resolved. The germline gives CDR1 MNHEY, CDR2 SVGAGI. Trimming removed 2 bases at V and 0 bases at J, with 8 bases between. This CDR3 contains 15 residues. The CDR3 reads CASSYTPGSGNTIYF. The CDR3 region has the DNA TGTGCCAGCAGTTACACCCCCGGCTCTGGAAACACCATATATTTT.

The chain joins TRBV9 to TRBJ2-3; 8 bases are a match to TRBD1. The CDR3 runs to 13 residues. The germline CDR1 and CDR2 sequences are SGDLS and YYNGEE. Unmatched junction bases numbered 3, after V lost 7 bases and J lost 2 bases. CDR3: CASSGGYTDTQYF. The CDR3 DNA sequence: TGTGCCAGCTCAGGGGGCTACACAGATACGCAGTATTTT.

The DNA for the CDR3 is TGTGCCAGCTCACCTGAAGGACTAGCGGGACTCGAGCAGTACTTC. Protein: CASSPEGLAGLEQYF. The gene calls are TRBV18 and TRBJ2-7; TRBD2 agrees at 12 bases. The CDR3 spans 15 residues. V dropped 3 bases and J dropped 6; count of bases not matched to a gene: 6. Per the germline V gene, CDR1 is KGHSH and CDR2 is LQKENI.

V usage is TRBV7-9 and J usage is TRBJ2-1; D call uncertain. Trimming pared 4 bases from V and 4 bases from J, leaving 8 bases between. The germline CDR1 and CDR2 sequences are SEHNR and FQNEAQ (reference sequence). This CDR3 contains 13 residues. The CDR3 nucleotides read TGTGCCAGCAGCTGGAGTAGTTACAATGAGCAGTTCTTC. Its protein product is CASSWSSYNEQFF.